Sequencing of this T cell receptor (beta chain) was carried out in a study of beta chain features in type 1 diabetes. In the study overall: There was similarity between patients and healthy donors in age, gender and cell yields. Study conclusions and caveats: Shortening that was moderate but significant affected the TCRB CDR3s of Type 1 diabetes patients in all four CD4+ subsets.

Since all of the isolated RNA was reverse transcribed, expressed TCRB transcripts were what got sequenced. Measured with immunoSEQ multiplex PCR; TCRdb has only the in-frame clones, and not every one. The sample lists around 260,000 clones; roughly 25% were seen once. In this sample, this clone turned up a few times. Its antigen is as yet unknown. Germline V CDR1 and CDR2: SQVTM, ANQGSEA. V was shortened by 4 bases and J by 8 bases, with 9 bases between the two germline ends. The CDR3 extends over 11 amino acids. The specimen was naive CD4+ T cells from blood. The clonotype originates from a woman aged 25-40 years with type 1 diabetes. The rearrangement joins TRBV29-1 to TRBJ2-1; the D gene is possibly TRBD2 (6 bases). The CDR3 bases are TGCAGCGTTGGAGGAGGGGATGAGCAGTTCTTC. Amino acid sequence: CSVGGGDEQFF.